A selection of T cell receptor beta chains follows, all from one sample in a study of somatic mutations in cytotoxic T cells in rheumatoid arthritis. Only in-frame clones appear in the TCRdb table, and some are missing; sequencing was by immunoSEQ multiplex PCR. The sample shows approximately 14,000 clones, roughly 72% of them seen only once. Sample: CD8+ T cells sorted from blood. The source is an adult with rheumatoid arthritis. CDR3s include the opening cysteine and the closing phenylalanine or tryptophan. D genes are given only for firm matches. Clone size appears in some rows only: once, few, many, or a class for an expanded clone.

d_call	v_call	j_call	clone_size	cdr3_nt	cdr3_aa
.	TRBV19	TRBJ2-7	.	TGTGCCAGTAACAAAGGTGGGAGCAACGAGCAGTACTTC	CASNKGGSNEQYF
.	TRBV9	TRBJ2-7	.	TGTGCCAGCAGCGTAGACGGGAGTCCGGTCTACGAGCAGTACTTC	CASSVDGSPVYEQYF
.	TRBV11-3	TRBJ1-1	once	TGTGCCAGCAGCACGGGACAGAACACTGAAGCTTTCTTT	CASSTGQNTEAFF
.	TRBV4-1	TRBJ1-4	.	TGCGCCAGCAGCCAGGGGCGGGGGGCGGATAATGAAAAACTGTTTTTT	CASSQGRGADNEKLFF
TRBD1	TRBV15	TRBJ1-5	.	TGTGCCACCAGCAGTGACAGGGGGACCGGACAGCCCCAGCATTTT	CATSSDRGTGQPQHF
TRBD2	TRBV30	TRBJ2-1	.	TGTGCCTGGAGTGAACTAGCGGGTTACAATGAGCAGTTCTTC	CAWSELAGYNEQFF
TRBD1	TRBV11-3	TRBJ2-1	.	TGTGCCAGCAGCTTAGACGGTGAGACAGGGGAGGATGGCGAGCAGTTCTTC	CASSLDGETGEDGEQFF
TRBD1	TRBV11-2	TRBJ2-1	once	TGTGCCAGCAGCTTCACACAGGGGTCTTCCTACAATGAGCAGTTCTTC	CASSFTQGSSYNEQFF
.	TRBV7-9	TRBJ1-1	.	TGTGCCAGCAGCTTAGCGCAGGGGATCAACACTGAAGCTTTCTTT	CASSLAQGINTEAFF
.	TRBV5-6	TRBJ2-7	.	TGTGCCAGCAGCTTAAGAGGGAACGAGCAGCACTTC	CASSLRGNEQHF